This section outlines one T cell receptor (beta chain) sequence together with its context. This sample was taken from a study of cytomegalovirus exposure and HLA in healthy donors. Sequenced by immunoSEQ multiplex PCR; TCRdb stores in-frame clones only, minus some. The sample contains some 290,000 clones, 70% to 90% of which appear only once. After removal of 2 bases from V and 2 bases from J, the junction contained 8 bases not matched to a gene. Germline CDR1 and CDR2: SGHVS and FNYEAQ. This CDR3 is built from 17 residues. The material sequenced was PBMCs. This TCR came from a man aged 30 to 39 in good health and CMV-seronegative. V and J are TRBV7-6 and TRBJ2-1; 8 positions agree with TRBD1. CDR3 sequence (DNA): TGTGCCAGCAGCTTACTACCGGGACAGGCACCCTACAATGAGCAGTTCTTC. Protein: CASSLLPGQAPYNEQFF.